This is a list of T cell receptor beta chains from one sample in a study of T cells in Graves' hyperthyroidism and ophthalmopathy. TCRdb re-called the multiplex PCR reads through MiXCR, storing one row per CDR3 protein. In the table there are more than 350,000 distinct CDR3 sequences, more than 14% of which are singletons. Sequenced input: blood. These receptors were taken from a woman aged 25 to 45 with Graves' ophthalmopathy. The CDR3 runs from the conserved cysteine through the conserved F or W. D genes are given only for firm matches.

V gene	J gene	D gene	CDR3 protein
TRBV5-1	TRBJ2-5	NA	CASSLGSEETQYF
TRBV5-6	TRBJ1-1	TRBD1	CASSQSGTGLNTEAFF
TRBV2	TRBJ2-5	NA	CASSDVREPKGETQYF
TRBV2	TRBJ1-2	TRBD1	CASRQDTGTGTYGYTF
TRBV5-6	TRBJ2-2	NA	CASSRIQVTGELFF
TRBV10-1	TRBJ2-7	TRBD1	CASSELRTGDEQYF
TRBV6-2/TRBV6-3	TRBJ2-5	NA	CASSYSTPETQYF
TRBV27	TRBJ1-1	NA	CASSLSSTFNTEAFF
TRBV20-1	TRBJ1-2	NA	CSARQLSYYGYTF
TRBV11-2	TRBJ2-2	TRBD1	CASSLGQGVNTGELFF
TRBV18	TRBJ2-7	NA	CASSKGHNYEQYF
TRBV20-1	TRBJ1-5	TRBD1	CSARTGERYQPQHF
TRBV29-1	TRBJ2-1	NA	CSAKRLGKYNEQFF
TRBV20-1	TRBJ2-5	NA	CSARDQGGAGETQYF
TRBV30	TRBJ1-5	NA	CAWSVGTFNDQPQHF
TRBV9	TRBJ2-3	NA	CASSVEVGGTDTQYF
TRBV5-1	TRBJ2-7	NA	CASSLAGGAPNYEQYF
TRBV20-1	TRBJ1-2	NA	CSARDLLGFSYGYTF
TRBV20-1	TRBJ1-6	NA	CSAHGDNSPLHF
TRBV7-8	TRBJ1-6	NA	CASSLDSSSRSLHF
TRBV2	TRBJ1-3	NA	CASSDRWRQDGNTIYF
TRBV11-2	TRBJ1-2	TRBD1	CASSSLTGVYGYTF
TRBV7-9	TRBJ1-1	TRBD1	CASSSAVTGDTEAFF
TRBV20-1	TRBJ1-2	TRBD1	CSPPTGDEYGYTF
TRBV2	TRBJ2-5	TRBD1	CASSVGQGGQPQETQHF
TRBV5-1	TRBJ2-4	TRBD2	CASSLAGERGNIQYF
TRBV20-1	TRBJ1-2	NA	CSARDEGTLRRRGYTF
TRBV29-1	TRBJ2-7	TRBD1	CSGRTGFRGEQYF
TRBV12-3/TRBV12-4	TRBJ1-2	NA	CASSLGGSDGYTF
TRBV12-3/TRBV12-4	TRBJ1-1	NA	CASSLTATQAFF
TRBV30	TRBJ1-4	NA	CAWSAGTTTSEKLFF
TRBV6-2/TRBV6-3	TRBJ2-5	TRBD2	CASRGGTSGIRGETQYF
TRBV28	TRBJ1-3	NA	CASSLDRESSGNTIYF
TRBV5-6	TRBJ2-3	TRBD1	CASTRTGTGVSDTQYF
TRBV2	TRBJ2-1	TRBD2	CARAGGNEQFF
TRBV12-3/TRBV12-4	TRBJ1-3	NA	CASSLIWDPSGNTIYF
TRBV30	TRBJ1-1	NA	CAWSEQGIAFF
TRBV9	TRBJ2-3	NA	CASSVALGSYGLQSTDTQYF
TRBV20-1	TRBJ2-3	NA	CSPRKDSTDTQYF
TRBV5-1	TRBJ1-4	NA	CASSTQPGLVDEKLFF
TRBV19	TRBJ1-1	NA	CASSILRETEAFF
TRBV7-2	TRBJ2-5	NA	CASSLRQPDPNF
TRBV9	TRBJ1-2	NA	CASSKAAEIANYGYTF
TRBV19	TRBJ1-2	NA	CASRGSWTAYGYTF
TRBV5-1	TRBJ1-5	NA	CASSLTDPGNQPQHF
TRBV4-1	TRBJ1-4	NA	CASSQEQPNEKLFF
TRBV20-1	TRBJ2-3	TRBD2	CSARDARLAGGQDTQYF
TRBV7-2	TRBJ2-5	TRBD2	CASSKPGLAGAQETQYF
TRBV5-1	TRBJ1-4	NA	CASSPDSVGEKLFF
TRBV6-1	TRBJ1-2	NA	CASRVAGGGNYGYTF